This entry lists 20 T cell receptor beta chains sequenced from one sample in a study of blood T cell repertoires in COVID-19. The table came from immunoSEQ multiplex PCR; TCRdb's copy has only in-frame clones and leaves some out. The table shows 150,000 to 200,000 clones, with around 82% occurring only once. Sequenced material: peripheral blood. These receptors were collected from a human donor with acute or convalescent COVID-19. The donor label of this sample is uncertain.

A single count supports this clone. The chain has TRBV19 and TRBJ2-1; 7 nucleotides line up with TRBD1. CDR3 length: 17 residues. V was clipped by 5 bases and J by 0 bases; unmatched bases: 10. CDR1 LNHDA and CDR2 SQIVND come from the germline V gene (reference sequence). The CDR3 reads CASSPIRQGTSYNEQFF. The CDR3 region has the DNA TGTGCCAGTAGTCCCATTCGACAGGGAACCTCCTACAATGAGCAGTTCTTC.

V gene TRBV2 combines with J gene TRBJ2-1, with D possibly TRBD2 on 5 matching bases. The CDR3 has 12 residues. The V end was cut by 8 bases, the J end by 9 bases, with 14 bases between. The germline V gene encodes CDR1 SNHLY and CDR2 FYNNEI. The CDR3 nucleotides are TGTGCCAGCTTCGCCCTCCGGGGTGAGCAGTTCTTC. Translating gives CASFALRGEQFF.

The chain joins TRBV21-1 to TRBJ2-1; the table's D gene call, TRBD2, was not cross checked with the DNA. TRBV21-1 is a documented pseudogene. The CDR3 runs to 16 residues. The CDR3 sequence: CASSKEGLAGHNEQFF. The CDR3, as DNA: TGTGCCAGCAGCAAAGAGGGTCTAGCGGGGCACAATGAGCAGTTCTTC.

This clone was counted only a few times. CDR3 nucleotides: TGTGCCACCAGCAGGGCGGGACAGTCCTACGAGCAGTACTTC. Encoded protein: CATSRAGQSYEQYF. The chain joins TRBV15 to TRBJ2-7; D is possibly TRBD1 (7 bases). The germline V gene has CDR1 LNHNV and CDR2 YYDKDF (reference sequence). There are 14 residues in the CDR3. With 3 bases removed from V and 1 base from J, the gap between germline ends came to 10 bases.

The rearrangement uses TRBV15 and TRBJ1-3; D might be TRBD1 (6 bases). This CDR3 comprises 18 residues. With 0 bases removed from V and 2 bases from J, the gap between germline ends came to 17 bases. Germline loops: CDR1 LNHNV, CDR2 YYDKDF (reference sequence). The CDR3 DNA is TGTGCCACCAGCAGAGATGGCATTGGGGGCCTCACTGGAAACACCATATATTTT. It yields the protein CATSRDGIGGLTGNTIYF.

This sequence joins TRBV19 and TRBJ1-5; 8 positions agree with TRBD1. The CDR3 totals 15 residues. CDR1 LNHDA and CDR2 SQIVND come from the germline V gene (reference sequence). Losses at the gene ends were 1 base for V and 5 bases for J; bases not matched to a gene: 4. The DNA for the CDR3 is TGTGCCAGTAGTATAGCAGGGGGCATAGATCAGCCCCAGCATTTT. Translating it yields CASSIAGGIDQPQHF.

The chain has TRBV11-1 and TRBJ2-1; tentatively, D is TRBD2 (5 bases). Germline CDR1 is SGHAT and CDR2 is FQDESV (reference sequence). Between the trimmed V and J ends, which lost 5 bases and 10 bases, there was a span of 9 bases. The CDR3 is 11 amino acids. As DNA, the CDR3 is TGTGCCAGCAGCCGAGAGGGAGAGCAGTTCTTC. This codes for CASSREGEQFF.

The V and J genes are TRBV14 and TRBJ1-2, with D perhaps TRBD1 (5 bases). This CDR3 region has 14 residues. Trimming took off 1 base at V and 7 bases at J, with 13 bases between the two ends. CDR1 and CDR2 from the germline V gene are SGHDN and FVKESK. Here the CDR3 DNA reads TGTGCCAGCAGCCAAGCCGGCAGGGTGTCTGGCTACACCTTC. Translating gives CASSQAGRVSGYTF. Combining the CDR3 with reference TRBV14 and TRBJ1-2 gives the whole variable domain EAGVTQFPSHSVIEKGQTVTLRCDPISGHDNLYWYRRVMGKEIKFLLHFVKESKQDESGMPNNRFLAERTGGTYSTLKVQPAELEDSGVYFCASSQAGRVSGYTFGSGTRLTVV.

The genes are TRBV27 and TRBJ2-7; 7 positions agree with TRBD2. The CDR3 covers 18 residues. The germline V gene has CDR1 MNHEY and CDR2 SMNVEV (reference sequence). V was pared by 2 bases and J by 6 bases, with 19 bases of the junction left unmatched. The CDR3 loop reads CASSLRGAGESGVREQYF. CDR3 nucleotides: TGTGCCAGCAGTTTAAGGGGCGCGGGGGAGAGCGGTGTTCGCGAGCAGTACTTC.

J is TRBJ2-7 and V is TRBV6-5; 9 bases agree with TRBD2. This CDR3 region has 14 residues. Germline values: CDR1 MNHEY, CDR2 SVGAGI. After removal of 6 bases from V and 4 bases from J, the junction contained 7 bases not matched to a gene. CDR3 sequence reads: CASSGSSGRYEQYF. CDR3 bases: TGTGCCAGCAGCGGAAGTAGCGGGAGATACGAGCAGTACTTC.

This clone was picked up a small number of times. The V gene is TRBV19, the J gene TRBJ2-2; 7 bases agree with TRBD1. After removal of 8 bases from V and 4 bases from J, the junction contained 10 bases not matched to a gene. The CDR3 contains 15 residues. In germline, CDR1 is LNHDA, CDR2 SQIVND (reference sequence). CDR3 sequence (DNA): TGTGCCAGTCGCCCTCCGGGACAGCCCACCGGGGAGCTGTTTTTT. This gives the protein CASRPPGQPTGELFF. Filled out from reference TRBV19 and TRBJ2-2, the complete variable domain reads DGGITQSPKYLFRKEGQNVTLSCEQNLNHDAMYWYRQDPGQGLRLIYYSQIVNDFQKGDIAEGYSVSREKKESFPLTVTSAQKNPTAFYLCASRPPGQPTGELFFGEGSRLTVL.

CDR3 coding DNA: TGTGCCAGCTCACCGGACAGGGAGTACGGCTACACCTTC. Protein sequence: CASSPDREYGYTF. This sequence joins TRBV18 and TRBJ1-2, with 8 positions matching TRBD1. Per the germline V gene, CDR1 is KGHSH and CDR2 is LQKENI. With 3 bases clipped from V and 8 bases from J, the junction kept 5 bases outside the gene matches. The CDR3 runs to 13 residues.

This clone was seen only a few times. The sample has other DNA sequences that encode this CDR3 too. The CDR3 spells CASSIDGTGEETQYF. The CDR3 nucleotides are TGTGCCAGTAGTATTGACGGGACAGGGGAAGAGACCCAGTACTTC. The V call is TRBV19, the J call TRBJ2-5, with 10 bases lining up with TRBD1. The ends lost 3 bases at V and 3 bases at J; junction bases unmatched: 4. Per germline, CDR1 LNHDA and CDR2 SQIVND (reference sequence). The CDR3 covers 15 residues.

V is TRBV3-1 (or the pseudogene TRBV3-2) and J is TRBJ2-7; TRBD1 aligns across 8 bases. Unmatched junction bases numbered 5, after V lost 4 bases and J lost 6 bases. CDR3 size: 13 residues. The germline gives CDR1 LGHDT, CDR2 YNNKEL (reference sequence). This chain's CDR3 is CASSLQGAAEQYF. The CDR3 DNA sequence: TGTGCCAGCAGCCTGCAGGGGGCGGCCGAGCAGTACTTC.

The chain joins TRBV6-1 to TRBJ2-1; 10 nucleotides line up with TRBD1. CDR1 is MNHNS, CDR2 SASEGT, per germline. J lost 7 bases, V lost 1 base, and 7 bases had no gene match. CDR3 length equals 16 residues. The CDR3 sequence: CASSEVPTGGYNEQFF. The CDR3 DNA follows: TGTGCCAGCAGTGAAGTTCCGACAGGGGGCTATAATGAGCAGTTCTTC.

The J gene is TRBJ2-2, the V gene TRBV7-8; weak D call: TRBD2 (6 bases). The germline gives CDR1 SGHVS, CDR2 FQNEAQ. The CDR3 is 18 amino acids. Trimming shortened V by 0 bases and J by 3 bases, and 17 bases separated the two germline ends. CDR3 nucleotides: TGTGCCAGCAGCTTAGCGTGGAGGAGGGTGAGGGACACCGGGGAGCTGTTTTTT. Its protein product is CASSLAWRRVRDTGELFF.

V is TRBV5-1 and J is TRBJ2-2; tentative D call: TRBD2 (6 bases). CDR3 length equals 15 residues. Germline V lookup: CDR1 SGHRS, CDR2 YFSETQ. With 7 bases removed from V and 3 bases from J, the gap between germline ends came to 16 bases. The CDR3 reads CASQSGGRDTGELFF. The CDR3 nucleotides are TGCGCCAGCCAATCCGGAGGGCGGGACACCGGGGAGCTGTTTTTT.

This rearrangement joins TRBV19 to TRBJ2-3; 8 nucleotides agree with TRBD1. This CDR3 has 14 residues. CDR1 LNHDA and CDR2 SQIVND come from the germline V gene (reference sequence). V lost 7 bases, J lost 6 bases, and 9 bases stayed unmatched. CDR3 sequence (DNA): TGTGCCAGTAAGGCGCCGGACAGGGCGGATACGCAGTATTTT. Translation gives CASKAPDRADTQYF.

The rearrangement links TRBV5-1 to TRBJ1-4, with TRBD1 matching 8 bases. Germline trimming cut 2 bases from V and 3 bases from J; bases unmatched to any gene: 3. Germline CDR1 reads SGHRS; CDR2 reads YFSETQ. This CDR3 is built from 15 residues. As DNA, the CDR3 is TGCGCCAGCAGCTTTGCAGGGGGCTCTAATGAAAAACTGTTTTTT. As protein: CASSFAGGSNEKLFF.

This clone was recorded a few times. CDR3 region: CSATRGRNTEAFF. CDR3 DNA: TGCAGCGCCACCAGGGGGAGAAACACTGAAGCTTTCTTT. This sequence joins TRBV29-1 and TRBJ1-1, with 7 bases identical to TRBD1. After removal of 7 bases from V and 2 bases from J, the junction contained 7 bases not matched to a gene. CDR1 SQVTM and CDR2 ANQGSEA come from the germline V gene. CDR3 length equals 13 residues.